This record looks at one T cell receptor (beta chain) sequence and its context. No antigen is known for it. One base away there is no much larger clone; base qualities are not given. This specimen comes from a study of blood T cell repertoires in COVID-19 (dated by TCRdb to the early 2020s). With respect to the entire study: Samples from collaborators originated in the United States, Italy and Spain and spanned both the acute and convalescent phases of COVID-19. Samples came from the ongoing ImmuneRACE study (first 160 participants) plus 1,254 subjects from 6 global collaborators. The material from the prospective study consisted of cDNA or gDNA derived from T cells, B-cell-depleted T cells, or PBMCs. The sample metadata nearly always contained a de-identified subject ID, COVID-19 status, age in years and sex. The repertoires were released in a freely available public database meant as a resource for research on the immune response to SARS-CoV-2. Where available, HLA class I and class II types were taken from metadata supplied by the sample provider and were not determined by assay-based typing. Subjects who had been exposed to COVID-19, were actively infected with it, or had recovered from it provided the deeply sampled blood TCRbeta repertoires that made up the dataset. Overall study results and their limits: The quantity of clinical and demographic metadata differed by source and by participant and was supplied without curation.

The collaborating institutions used their own protocols to collect whole blood in K2EDTA tubes. For TCRbeta analysis, collaborator samples were shipped as frozen whole blood, as isolated PBMCs, or as DNA extracted from either sample type. The CDR3 runs 18 amino acids, cysteine and phenylalanine included. The retained sequence is limited to the CDR3, 54 bases, with the frame set at the first base. Here V drops 3 bases and J drops 5 bases, and the junction holds 11 bases not matched to any gene. Reading the germline V gene (reference sequence) gives CDR1 LGHDT and CDR2 YNNKEL. TCRbeta CDR3 regions were amplified from genomic DNA using the immunoSEQ Assay, a bias-controlled multiplex PCR. The study's processing was this. Within the assay, amplification of reference gene primers was used to estimate how many nucleated cells each sample contained. To quantify the absolute abundance of each unique TCRbeta CDR3 rearrangement, sequence reads were collapsed and filtered. For each sample, productive Simpson clonality was calculated by taking the square root of Simpson's diversity index across productive rearrangements. TCRdb's version of the immuneACCESS table is confined to in-frame rearrangements and falls short of the full clone set. An unresolved V gene accounts for under half of the shortfall where checked; the remainder is of unknown origin. That table is the source of V, J and clone size, and D and trimming were worked out from the DNA. The sample profile shows 120,000 to 150,000 clones; around 84% of them were found once. Around 8.4% of the sample is taken by the ten largest.

The specimen was peripheral blood. This clonotype originated in an older woman with acute or convalescent COVID-19. Rearrangement joined TRBV3-1 (or the pseudogene TRBV3-2) to TRBJ2-3; 13 nucleotides in the junction match TRBD2. The CDR3 is CASSQPGLAGRFQDTQYF. DNA sequence: TGTGCCAGCAGCCAGCCGGGACTAGCGGGGAGGTTTCAAGATACGCAGTATTTT.